A single sample is the source of the 22 T cell receptor beta chains below, sequenced in a study of metastatic and nonmetastatic thyroid tumors. No patient received treatment before thyroid surgery. TCRdb reprocessed the PCR reads using MiXCR. The sample has about 16,000 clones; 29% are singletons. The sample taken for sequencing was tumor tissue. These receptors came from a male donor with papillary thyroid cancer or a benign thyroid nodule (not recorded which). Some clones in this sample may be carry-over from other donors' samples.

The gene calls are TRBV6-2 or TRBV6-3 and TRBJ1-1; 8 positions agree with TRBD1. V shed 5 bases and J 1 base; nucleotides not matched to a gene: 6. The CDR3 contains 15 residues. Germline V gives CDR1 MNHEY, CDR2 SVGEGT. The CDR3 region is CASSGQGVENTEAFF. CDR3 sequence (DNA): TGTGCCAGCAGTGGACAGGGAGTAGAGAACACTGAAGCTTTCTTT.

This clone has ten or more counts. The same CDR3 arises from other DNA sequences in this sample as well. V and J are TRBV19 and TRBJ1-5; a possible D gene is TRBD1 (5 bases). The V gene lost 8 bases and the J gene lost 4 bases, with 15 bases spanning the gap. Germline V gene sequence: CDR1 LNHDA, CDR2 SQIVND (reference sequence). The CDR3 totals 14 residues. The CDR3 sequence: CASSPGPRNQPQHF. The CDR3 DNA reads as TGTGCCAGTTCCCCGGGACCGAGAAATCAGCCCCAGCATTTT.

This clone has at least ten counts. The chain recombines TRBV19 with TRBJ1-6; no clear D gene. This CDR3 has 13 amino acids. V was shortened by 0 bases and J by 8 bases, with 5 bases between the two germline ends. Germline values: CDR1 LNHDA, CDR2 SQIVND (reference sequence). In DNA form, the CDR3 reads TGTGCCAGTAGTATAGAGACCGATTCACCCCTCCACTTT. This gives the protein CASSIETDSPLHF. The complete variable domain, with remaining parts taken from reference TRBV19 and TRBJ1-6, reads DGGITQSPKYLFRKEGQNVTLSCEQNLNHDAMYWYRQDPGQGLRLIYYSQIVNDFQKGDIAEGYSVSREKKESFPLTVTSAQKNPTAFYLCASSIETDSPLHFGNGTRLTVT.

This clone was found many times. J is TRBJ1-1 and V is TRBV9; possibly TRBD1 for D (5 bases). V was clipped by 4 bases and J by 6 bases, with 19 bases between them. Germline V gives CDR1 SGDLS, CDR2 YYNGEE. This CDR3 comprises 15 residues. CDR3 in DNA: TGTGCCAGCAGCCGAGTTGGGGGATTTTACTCTGAAGCTTTCTTT. It specifies CASSRVGGFYSEAFF.

This rearrangement joins TRBV7-8 to TRBJ2-7, with TRBD1 matching 8 bases. The V and J ends lost 4 bases and 3 bases, in that order; junction bases with no gene match: 5. The CDR3 has 14 amino acids. Germline V gene sequence: CDR1 SGHVS, CDR2 FQNEAQ. CDR3 DNA: TGTGCCAGCAGCTCTCCCGGGACAGGCTACGAGCAGTACTTC. As protein: CASSSPGTGYEQYF.

Judged by abundance, this clone is medium-sized. V and J are TRBV10-2 and TRBJ2-7; D possibly corresponds to TRBD2 (5 bases). This CDR3 is 12 amino acids long. V gave up 3 bases and J gave up 4 bases, with 7 bases separating them. Germline V CDR1 and CDR2: WSHSY, SAAADI. CDR3 in amino acids: CASSDGGYEQYF. The CDR3 coding sequence is TGCGCCAGCAGTGATGGCGGGTACGAGCAGTACTTC.

This clone has just a few counts. CDR3 sequence (DNA): TGTGCCACCGCTCTGAGGAACGGCAGGGCTGGTTATGGCTACACCTTC. Its translation is CATALRNGRAGYGYTF. The chain carries TRBV28 and TRBJ1-2, with TRBD1 as a possible D gene (5 bases). Germline V CDR1 and CDR2: MDHEN, SYDVKM. This CDR3 contains 16 residues. Trimming removed 10 bases at V and 5 bases at J, with 26 bases between.

The rearrangement joins TRBV11-2 to TRBJ2-7, with unresolved D. Germline-derived CDR1 and CDR2 are SGHAT and FQNNGV. V lost 1 base and J 4 bases, leaving 17 bases between the germline ends. This CDR3 is 16 amino acids long. The CDR3 region has the DNA TGTGCCAGCAGCTTAGTTTACAGCTCCACAGTGTACGAGCAGTACTTC. Protein: CASSLVYSSTVYEQYF. Combining the CDR3 with reference TRBV11-2 and TRBJ2-7 gives the whole variable domain EAGVAQSPRYKIIEKRQSVAFWCNPISGHATLYWYQQILGQGPKLLIQFQNNGVVDDSQLPKDRFSAERLKGVDSTLKIQPAKLEDSAVYLCASSLVYSSTVYEQYFGPGTRLTVT.

This clone was detected ten times or more. The rearrangement joins TRBV20-1 to TRBJ2-3; 11 nucleotides line up with TRBD2. Losses at the gene ends were 3 bases for V and 3 bases for J; bases not matched to a gene: 5. CDR1 DFQATT and CDR2 SNEGSKA come from the germline V gene (reference sequence). This CDR3 is 15 amino acids long. The CDR3: CSASPASGRTDTQYF. The CDR3, as DNA: TGCAGTGCTAGTCCCGCTAGCGGGAGGACAGATACGCAGTATTTT.

This chain connects TRBV20-1 to TRBJ2-7; 9 bases line up with TRBD2. V trimming: 8 bases; J trimming: 5 bases; junction bases outside the gene matches: 10. Germline V gene lookup returns CDR1 DFQATT and CDR2 SNEGSKA (reference sequence). The CDR3 has 13 residues. In DNA form, the CDR3 reads TGCAGTCTAGACATACTAGCGGGCCACGAGCAGTACTTC. Amino acid sequence: CSLDILAGHEQYF.

V gene TRBV7-3 combines with J gene TRBJ1-2, with 8 nucleotides matching TRBD1. The CDR3 has 15 amino acids. Germline values: CDR1 SGHTA, CDR2 FQGTGA. Trimming removed 6 bases from V and 0 bases from J; junction bases left unmatched: 6. The CDR3 region has the DNA TGTGCCAGCAGTTCGGACAGGGCCCCTAACTATGGCTACACCTTC. Translation gives CASSSDRAPNYGYTF.

This clone was seen once. The V gene is TRBV12-3 or TRBV12-4, the J gene TRBJ2-3; D is unresolved. Trimming removed 6 bases at V and 12 bases at J, with 16 bases between. The CDR3 has 12 amino acids. CDR3 amino acids: CASSPSDRRQYF. The DNA of the CDR3 is TGTGCCAGCAGCCCCTCGGATAGGCGCCAGTATTTT.

V is TRBV5-4 and J is TRBJ1-6, with 8 bases matching TRBD1. CDR3 length: 14 residues. Trimming cost V 4 bases and J 8 bases; bases outside gene matches: 5. Germline V lookup: CDR1 SGHNT, CDR2 YYREEE (reference sequence). CDR3 DNA: TGTGCCAGCAGCGAGGGACAGGCGGATTCACCCCTCCACTTT. This gives the protein CASSEGQADSPLHF.

The CDR3 nucleotides read TGTGCCAGCAGGTACGATGGGACAGATGAGCAGTACTTC. This translates into CASRYDGTDEQYF. V and J are TRBV6-2 or TRBV6-3 and TRBJ2-7, with 7 bases lining up with TRBD1. This CDR3 spans 13 amino acids. Germline CDR1 is MNHEY and CDR2 is SVGEGT. Unmatched junction bases numbered 9, after V lost 6 bases and J lost 7 bases.

A word on this clone: Mismatch with germline at one junction end may stem from a read error. The chain recombines TRBV10-2 with TRBJ2-7, with 16 bases identical to TRBD2. The CDR3 loop spans 16 amino acids. Germline V gene data show CDR1 as WSHSY and CDR2 as SAAADI. The CDR3 reads CASAGTSGRGLYEQYF. The CDR3 nucleotides are TGCGCCAGCGCTGGGACTAGCGGGAGGGGACTTTACGAACAGTACTTC.

This clone was counted a few times. CDR3 sequence (DNA): TGTGCCCGAAATCAGCGGGGGACCGGGGAGCTGTTTTTT. This encodes CARNQRGTGELFF. The rearrangement uses TRBV30 and TRBJ2-2, with 8 bases identical to TRBD2. Germline V lookup: CDR1 GTSNPN, CDR2 SVGIG (reference sequence). J gave up 5 bases and V 8 bases, and 7 bases lay outside the gene matches. The CDR3 runs 13 residues.

This clone was observed at least ten times. V is TRBV20-1 and J is TRBJ1-1, with TRBD1 identical over 7 bases. Per the germline V gene, CDR1 is DFQATT and CDR2 is SNEGSKA (reference sequence). V shed 6 bases and J 10 bases; nucleotides not matched to a gene: 23. The CDR3 sequence is 16 residues long. This CDR3 is CSAPPAGGHGGSGAFF. The CDR3 DNA is TGCAGTGCCCCCCCGGCAGGGGGGCATGGAGGATCTGGAGCTTTCTTT.

This clone appeared a few times. The chain combines TRBV6-1 with TRBJ2-3, with TRBD1 identical over 10 bases. V lost 5 bases to trimming and J lost 2 bases; unmatched junction nucleotides: 7. Germline CDR1 MNHNS, CDR2 SASEGT. This CDR3 region has 16 residues. The CDR3 DNA reads as TGTGCCAGCAGTCTAGGGACAGGGGTCATCACAGATACGCAGTATTTT. It yields the protein CASSLGTGVITDTQYF.

In this sample, this clone turned up many times. The J gene is TRBJ2-4, the V gene TRBV19; 9 bases fit TRBD2. Germline V gene data show CDR1 as LNHDA and CDR2 as SQIVND (reference sequence). CDR3 length: 18 residues. V shed 4 bases and J 2 bases; nucleotides not matched to a gene: 12. CDR3 sequence (DNA): TGTGCCAGTAGTAGCATTGGCCCGGCTAGCGGGACCAAAAACATTCAGTACTTC. It encodes CASSSIGPASGTKNIQYF.

This clone is termed medium-sized. The chain joins TRBV11-3 to TRBJ1-6; D is perhaps TRBD1 (6 bases). The length of the CDR3 is 13 residues. Germline CDR1 SGHNT, CDR2 YENEEA. The V end was cut by 3 bases, the J end by 9 bases, with 9 bases between. The CDR3 DNA reads as TGTGCCAGCAGCTTCGGGACAACTTCACCCCTCCACTTT. This sequence encodes CASSFGTTSPLHF.

This clone has a count of ten or more. The J gene is TRBJ2-2, the V gene TRBV18; the match to TRBD1 covers 9 bases. V shed 2 bases and J 6 bases; nucleotides not matched to a gene: 4. CDR3 length equals 15 residues. CDR1 is KGHSH, CDR2 LQKENI, per germline. The CDR3 is CASSPLRQGAGELFF. CDR3 sequence (DNA): TGTGCCAGCTCACCATTGAGACAGGGGGCCGGGGAGCTGTTTTTT.

This clone was detected ten times or more. Being one base from a much bigger clone, this may be a read error. Within the sample, other DNA sequences also encode this same CDR3. CDR3 bases: TGTGCCACCAGCAGAGAATGGCAGTTGAGCTCCGGAAACACCATATATTTT. Protein: CATSREWQLSSGNTIYF. The gene calls are TRBV15 and TRBJ1-3; no firm D call. The V gene's germline CDR1 is LNHNV and CDR2 YYDKDF (reference sequence). This CDR3 is 17 amino acids long. V lost 0 bases, J lost 4 bases, and 16 bases lay in between.